This TCR beta chain comes out of a study of identical twins. Overall study findings and caveats: Twins' excess sharing was less marked for out-of-frame beta sequences.

TCRdb re-called the 5' RACE reads through MiXCR, storing one row per CDR3 protein. This sample has approximately 500,000 distinct CDR3 sequences; more than 20% occur once, and the top ten carry 2.9%. Turning to this clonotype: Its antigen is not identified.

V lost 3 bases and J lost 4; bases outside the gene matches: 5. Germline V gene sequence: CDR1 SGDLS, CDR2 YYNGEE. The CDR3 has 14 amino acids. A further study also used this sample, focusing on T cells expressing NK-cell markers. Per that study: One of eight sequenced donors was HCMV-seronegative; the other seven were seropositive. In several donors, dominant clonotypes made up roughly 28.3-65% of CD3+CD56-NKG2C+ cells.

The TCR comes from a woman in her late teens or twenties in good health. The gene calls are TRBV9 and TRBJ1-1; the match to TRBD1 covers 8 bases. Source material: CD4+ T cells sorted from blood. CDR3 protein: CASSARDRGTEAFF. The CDR3 region has the DNA TGTGCCAGCAGCGCAAGAGACAGGGGCACTGAAGCTTTCTTT.